The 28 T cell receptor beta chains reported below all come from one sample, sequenced in a study of radiotherapy plus CTLA-4 blockade in lung cancer. Measured with immunoSEQ multiplex PCR; TCRdb has only the in-frame clones, and not every one. The sample comprises 55,000 to 70,000 clones, less than 85% of which are singletons, and around 17% rests with the top ten. The material was peripheral blood, obtained from a patient treated with radiotherapy plus ipilimumab. These TCRs come from a human donor with non-small cell lung cancer who had a complete response to radiotherapy plus ipilimumab.

Worth noting for this clone: A read error may account for a junction end that differs from germline. The rearrangement links TRBV7-7 to TRBJ2-5; possibly TRBD1 for D (7 bases). The V gene's germline CDR1 is SSHAT and CDR2 FNYEAQ (reference sequence). This CDR3 spans 15 amino acids. CDR3 sequence reads: CASSPRQGGEETQYF. The DNA for the CDR3 is TGTGCTAGCAGCCCGAGACAGGGCGGGGAGGAGACCCAGTACTTC.

This sequence joins TRBV11-3 and TRBJ2-2; 7 bases align to TRBD1. This CDR3 is 15 amino acids long. Trimming at V came to 0 bases and at J to 3 bases, leaving 1 base not matched to a gene. CDR1 and CDR2 from the germline V gene are SGHNT and YENEEA. The CDR3, as DNA: TGTGCCAGCAGCTTAGAAGGGACAGACACCGGGGAGCTGTTTTTT. Its translation: CASSLEGTDTGELFF.

The chain couples TRBV29-1 to TRBJ1-2; D gene unclear. This CDR3 spans 14 amino acids. Germline CDR1 SQVTM, CDR2 ANQGSEA. The V gene lost 7 bases and the J gene lost 0 bases, with 15 bases spanning the gap. The chain's CDR3 is CSALPGDSNYGYTF. The DNA for the CDR3 is TGCAGCGCCCTCCCGGGAGACTCTAACTATGGCTACACCTTC.

This chain links TRBV19 with TRBJ1-2; maybe TRBD1 (6 bases). Trimming removed 7 bases at V and 3 bases at J, with 12 bases between. The CDR3 loop spans 13 amino acids. Germline V CDR1 and CDR2: LNHDA, SQIVND (reference sequence). The CDR3 DNA sequence: TGTGCCAGTACCCAGGGGAATTACTATGGCTACACCTTC. This encodes CASTQGNYYGYTF.

J is TRBJ2-3 and V is TRBV6-1; 9 nucleotides line up with TRBD1. The V and J ends lost 1 base and 1 base, in that order; junction bases with no gene match: 6. Germline V gene data show CDR1 as MNHNS and CDR2 as SASEGT. The CDR3 is 17 residues long. The CDR3: CASSEGPGQGGTDTQYF. The CDR3 region has the DNA TGTGCCAGCAGTGAAGGCCCGGGACAGGGAGGCACAGATACGCAGTATTTT.

This clone was seen just once. For the CDR3, the DNA is TGCGCCACCACGCCCGGGACAGGTTATAACGAGCAGTACTTC. Its protein product is CATTPGTGYNEQYF. The gene calls are TRBV5-1 and TRBJ2-7, with 8 positions matching TRBD1. Germline loops: CDR1 SGHRS, CDR2 YFSETQ. J gave up 5 bases and V 9 bases, and 13 bases lay outside the gene matches. CDR3 length: 14 residues.

The V call is TRBV9, the J call TRBJ2-3; D uncertain. The ends were cut back, 0 bases at V and 6 bases at J, with 8 bases in the middle. The germline V gene encodes CDR1 SGDLS and CDR2 YYNGEE. The CDR3 spans 13 residues. The CDR3, as DNA: TGTGCCAGCAGCGTAGGTCCCCCGGATACGCAGTATTTT. Translated: CASSVGPPDTQYF.

The chain joins TRBV7-2 to TRBJ2-3; TRBD2 matches 7 bases. The CDR3 is made up of 17 amino acids. Germline assignment: CDR1 SGHTA and CDR2 FQGNSA. Losses at the gene ends were 6 bases for V and 0 bases for J; bases not matched to a gene: 12. CDR3 DNA sequence: TGTGCCAGCAGAACACCTCCTAGCGGCCTAAGCACAGATACGCAGTATTTT. Protein product: CASRTPPSGLSTDTQYF.

The chain has TRBV5-1 and TRBJ1-3; 10 nucleotides agree with TRBD1. CDR3 length: 18 amino acids. V trimming: 7 bases; J trimming: 4 bases; junction bases outside the gene matches: 17. Germline-derived CDR1 and CDR2 are SGHRS and YFSETQ. The CDR3 region has the DNA TGCGCCAGCTCCTCAATGCGACGGGACAGGGGAGCAGGAAACACCATATATTTT. It is translated as CASSSMRRDRGAGNTIYF.

The rearrangement links TRBV20-1 to TRBJ2-3, with a weak D call TRBD2 (5 bases). Germline V gene sequence: CDR1 DFQATT, CDR2 SNEGSKA (reference sequence). The CDR3 loop spans 10 amino acids. Trimming took 8 bases from V and 7 from J, leaving 10 bases between them. The CDR3 loop reads CSIPGNTQYF. The CDR3 DNA sequence: TGCAGTATACCGGGGAATACGCAGTATTTT.

J is TRBJ2-1 and V is TRBV7-6; D gene uncertain. The CDR3 consists of 14 residues. CDR1 and CDR2 (germline): SGHVS, FNYEAQ. The V end was cut by 5 bases, the J end by 9 bases, with 17 bases between. Written as DNA, the CDR3 is TGTGCCAGCAGCCCCTTGTTGAATTCGGGTGAGCAGTTCTTC. As protein: CASSPLLNSGEQFF.

The V gene is TRBV18, the J gene TRBJ1-1, with 7 bases matching TRBD1. This CDR3 has 14 amino acids. Germline CDR1 reads KGHSH; CDR2 reads LQKENI. After removal of 6 bases from V and 5 bases from J, the junction contained 9 bases not matched to a gene. CDR3 nucleotide sequence: TGTGCCAGCTCGTACGACAGGGTTTCGACTGAAGCTTTCTTT. Protein: CASSYDRVSTEAFF.

V usage is TRBV30 and J usage is TRBJ2-7; TRBD1 matches at 8 bases. Per germline, CDR1 GTSNPN and CDR2 SVGIG (reference sequence). This CDR3 is built from 15 residues. Trimming removed 2 bases from V and 1 base from J; junction bases left unmatched: 7. The CDR3 sequence is CAWSIQGVGSYEQYF. The CDR3 nucleotides read TGTGCCTGGAGTATACAGGGGGTCGGGTCCTACGAGCAGTACTTC.

This sequence joins TRBV11-2 and TRBJ2-3, with TRBD2 identical over 10 bases. CDR3 length: 18 residues. CDR1 is SGHAT and CDR2 is FQNNGV in the germline V gene. The V segment lost 4 bases and the J segment 6 bases; nucleotides outside the gene matches: 16. The CDR3 DNA reads as TGTGCCAGCAGCTCCCGAATGGATGGGACTAGCGTGCGGGATACGCAGTATTTT. Residues: CASSSRMDGTSVRDTQYF.

The chain carries TRBV2 and TRBJ2-5; a weak D match, TRBD2 (8 bases). The CDR3 is made up of 15 amino acids. Deletions cut 4 bases from V and 4 bases from J, with 16 bases between. Germline values: CDR1 SNHLY, CDR2 FYNNEI. The CDR3 sequence: CASSVRGRGVETQYF. DNA for the CDR3: TGTGCCAGCAGTGTGAGGGGGCGGGGGGTAGAGACCCAGTACTTC.

This chain links TRBV28 with TRBJ2-7, with 12 bases matching TRBD2. Looked up from germline, CDR1 is MDHEN and CDR2 is SYDVKM. After removal of 6 bases from V and 2 bases from J, the junction contained 5 bases not matched to a gene. This CDR3 has 15 residues. Here the CDR3 DNA reads TGTGCCAGCAGCACTACTAGCGGGAGGACCTACGAGCAGTACGTC. This codes for CASSTTSGRTYEQYV.

This chain joins TRBV5-1 and TRBJ2-1; 7 bases map to TRBD1. Germline values: CDR1 SGHRS, CDR2 YFSETQ. Trimming took 3 bases from V and 4 from J; bases not matched to a gene: 7. The CDR3 extends over 15 amino acids. CDR3 sequence reads: CASSSQDRLYNEQFF. The CDR3 DNA reads as TGCGCCAGCAGCTCTCAGGACAGGTTGTACAATGAGCAGTTCTTC. Drawing the rest from reference TRBV5-1 and TRBJ2-1, the complete variable domain is KAGVTQTPRYLIKTRGQQVTLSCSPISGHRSVSWYQQTPGQGLQFLFEYFSETQRNKGNFPGRFSGRQFSNSRSEMNVSTLELGDSALYLCASSSQDRLYNEQFFGPGTRLTVL.

The chain employs TRBV10-3 and TRBJ1-4; TRBD1 matches 9 bases. V shed 5 bases, J shed 4 bases, and the junction held 5 bases outside the gene matches. This CDR3 has 15 residues. Germline CDR1 and CDR2: ENHRY and SYGVKD. CDR3 sequence reads: CAISQTGGLNEKLFF. As DNA, the CDR3 is TGTGCCATCAGTCAAACAGGGGGCCTTAATGAAAAACTGTTTTTT.

CDR3 in DNA: TGCAGCGTCCACGGGGGGCGGAACTATGGCTACACCTTC. Translated: CSVHGGRNYGYTF. This chain links TRBV29-1 with TRBJ1-2, with D possibly matching TRBD1 (6 bases). The CDR3 totals 13 residues. Looked up from germline, CDR1 is SQVTM and CDR2 is ANQGSEA. V gave up 6 bases and J gave up 2 bases, with 13 bases separating them. Based on the CDR3 plus reference TRBV29-1 and TRBJ1-2, the full variable domain is SAVISQKPSRDICQRGTSLTIQCQVDSQVTMMFWYRQQPGQSLTLIATANQGSEATYESGFVIDKFPISRPNLTFSTLTVSNMSPEDSSIYLCSVHGGRNYGYTFGSGTRLTVV.

V is TRBV29-1 and J is TRBJ1-2; D may be TRBD1 (6 bases). Germline CDR1 is SQVTM and CDR2 is ANQGSEA. The V end lost 0 bases, the J end lost 4 bases, and 15 bases lay between the germline ends. This CDR3 is built from 15 residues. The CDR3 region is CSVEEWGRRTYGYTF. The CDR3 DNA reads TGCAGCGTTGAAGAGTGGGGGCGGAGGACCTATGGCTACACCTTC. The full variable domain, with the rest looked up from reference TRBV29-1 and TRBJ1-2, is SAVISQKPSRDICQRGTSLTIQCQVDSQVTMMFWYRQQPGQSLTLIATANQGSEATYESGFVIDKFPISRPNLTFSTLTVSNMSPEDSSIYLCSVEEWGRRTYGYTFGSGTRLTVV.

The chain uses TRBV5-1 and TRBJ1-1; D may be TRBD1 (5 bases). The CDR3 totals 13 residues. V was clipped by 3 bases and J by 4 bases, with 10 bases between them. Germline V gene sequence: CDR1 SGHRS, CDR2 YFSETQ. The CDR3 nucleotides are TGCGCCAGCAGCTCCCGGACAAGCACTGAAGCTTTCTTT. It translates to CASSSRTSTEAFF.

J is TRBJ2-7 and V is TRBV27; tentatively, D is TRBD1 (6 bases). Trimming removed 5 bases at V and 4 bases at J, with 18 bases between. Germline V gene data show CDR1 as MNHEY and CDR2 as SMNVEV (reference sequence). This CDR3 is 15 amino acids long. For the CDR3, the DNA is TGTGCCAGCAGTCGCCTCTTTGGCCAGGGGTACGAGCAGTACTTC. This gives the protein CASSRLFGQGYEQYF.

The chain uses TRBV28 and TRBJ2-1, with a possible D match to TRBD2 (7 bases). This CDR3 is built from 12 residues. Per germline, CDR1 MDHEN and CDR2 SYDVKM. The CDR3 DNA sequence: TGTGCTTCCGGGGGGCGTACCAATGAGCAGTTCTTC. Translated, it gives CASGGRTNEQFF.

This chain uses TRBV2 with TRBJ2-3; 13 nucleotides agree with TRBD2. J gave up 8 bases and V 5 bases, and 16 bases lay outside the gene matches. This CDR3 spans 18 amino acids. Germline lookup yields CDR1 SNHLY and CDR2 FYNNEI. CDR3 loop: CASSPLPTSGRAWGTQYF. For the CDR3, the DNA is TGTGCCAGCAGTCCCCTACCCACTAGCGGGAGGGCCTGGGGTACGCAGTATTTT.

The V call is TRBV27, the J call TRBJ1-2; 7 positions agree with TRBD1. The CDR3 length is 14 residues. With 6 bases clipped from V and 4 bases from J, the junction kept 8 bases outside the gene matches. In germline, CDR1 is MNHEY, CDR2 SMNVEV (reference sequence). DNA of the CDR3: TGTGCCAGCAGGCCGACAGGGACAGCCTATGGCTACACCTTC. This gives the protein CASRPTGTAYGYTF.

This chain links TRBV15 with TRBJ2-3, with 7 bases identical to TRBD1. The length of the CDR3 is 15 residues. J was trimmed by 2 bases and V by 1 base; bases with no gene match: 3. Germline lookup yields CDR1 LNHNV and CDR2 YYDKDF (reference sequence). This CDR3 reads CATSRGQGLTDTQYF. CDR3 in DNA: TGTGCCACCAGCAGAGGACAGGGTCTCACAGATACGCAGTATTTT.

This clone showed up just a few times. V is TRBV7-9 and J is TRBJ1-1; 8 positions match TRBD1. This CDR3 has 16 amino acids. The germline gives CDR1 SEHNR, CDR2 FQNEAQ (reference sequence). V was clipped by 3 bases and J by 1 base; unmatched bases: 7. CDR3 bases: TGTGCCAGCAGCTTCACCAGGGGGCGCGGGAACACTGAAGCTTTCTTT. This encodes CASSFTRGRGNTEAFF.

This chain uses TRBV19 with TRBJ2-5; TRBD2 agrees at 8 bases. The J segment lost 5 bases and the V segment lost 5 bases, leaving 10 bases of the junction unmatched. There are 15 residues in the CDR3. Per the germline V gene, CDR1 is LNHDA and CDR2 is SQIVND (reference sequence). In nucleotides, the CDR3 is TGTGCCAGTAGTTCATCGGGACTAGAGGGGGAGACCCAGTACTTC. Amino acid sequence: CASSSSGLEGETQYF.